This TCR beta chain was recovered during a study of blood T cell repertoires in COVID-19. Whole-study context: The samples span acute and convalescent COVID-19 from the United States, Italy and Spain. PBMCs, B-cell-depleted T cells, or T cells were the source of the cDNA or gDNA that made up the material.

There are a few counts of this clone. Clones were sequenced by immunoSEQ multiplex PCR, and TCRdb holds only the in-frame ones, with some missing. This sample has 150,000 to 200,000 clones, with 80% to 90% found just once. The CDR3 contains 13 residues. Germline lookup yields CDR1 GTSNPN and CDR2 SVGIG (reference sequence). The rearrangement uses TRBV30 and TRBJ1-4, with 9 bases matching TRBD1. The sample consisted of peripheral blood. This clonotype was obtained from a man in his forties or fifties with active or convalescent COVID-19. This CDR3 is CASHRGRYEKLFF. In DNA, the CDR3 is TGTGCGTCTCACAGGGGGCGATATGAAAAACTGTTTTTT. Using reference TRBV30 and TRBJ1-4 for the parts outside the CDR3, the full variable domain is SQTIHQWPATLVQPVGSPLSLECTVEGTSNPNLYWYRQAAGRGLQLLFYSVGIGQISSEVPQNLSASRPQDRQFILSSKKLLLSDSGFYLCASHRGRYEKLFFGSGTQLSVL.